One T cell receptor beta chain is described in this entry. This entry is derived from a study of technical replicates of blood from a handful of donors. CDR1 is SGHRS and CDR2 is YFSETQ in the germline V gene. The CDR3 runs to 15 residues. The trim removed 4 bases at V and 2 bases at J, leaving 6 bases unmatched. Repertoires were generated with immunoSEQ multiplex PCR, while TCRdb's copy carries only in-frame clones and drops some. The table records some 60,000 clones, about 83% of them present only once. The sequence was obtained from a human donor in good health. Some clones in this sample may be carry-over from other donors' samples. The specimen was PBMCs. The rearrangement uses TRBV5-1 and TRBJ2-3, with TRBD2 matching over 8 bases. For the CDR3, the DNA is TGCGCCAGCAGCCACTCGGGAGGGGCCACAGATACGCAGTATTTT. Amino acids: CASSHSGGATDTQYF.